Reported below is one T cell receptor beta chain. The table came from immunoSEQ multiplex PCR; TCRdb's copy has only in-frame clones and leaves some out. The data hold around 100,000 clones, with about 88% observed a single time. The data are from a study of T cell responses to AZD1222 COVID-19 vaccine. The V end was cut by 3 bases, the J end by 0 bases, with 9 bases between. This CDR3 has 16 residues. Germline loops: CDR1 MDHEN, CDR2 SYDVKM. The TCR sequence derives from an adult in good health. The sequenced sample was peripheral blood, obtained on day 0 of AZD1222 vaccination. The chain has TRBV28 and TRBJ1-6; D is perhaps TRBD1 (5 bases). Here the CDR3 DNA reads TGTGCCAGCAGTTTGACAGCAAGCTCCTATAATTCACCCCTCCACTTT. It is translated as CASSLTASSYNSPLHF.